These T cell receptor beta chains were read from a single sample in a study of blood T cell repertoires in COVID-19. Assay: immunoSEQ multiplex PCR; the TCRdb copy retains only in-frame clones and omits some. The sample yields under 95,000 clones, about 80% seen once. Sequencing was done on a sample of peripheral blood. The source of these receptors is a man in his fifties or sixties with active or convalescent COVID-19. Both conserved end residues are trimmed from each CDR3.

v_gene,j_gene,CDR3aa
TRBV3-1/TRBV3-2,TRBJ1-1,ASSDSLSGLRSYEAF
TRBV28,TRBJ1-1,ASSLRGGALNTEAF
TRBV5-1,TRBJ1-1,ASSLGSPITEAF
TRBV14,TRBJ2-5,ASSPLDSGGLWETQY
TRBV4-3,TRBJ2-7,ASSQGRLGRGEQY
TRBV12-5,TRBJ1-2,ASGSTGTSNYGYT
TRBV4-3,TRBJ2-6,ASSSTSGSGANVLT
TRBV11-1,TRBJ1-1,ASSFGGNTEAF
TRBV12-3/TRBV12-4,TRBJ2-5,ASSAIRGETQY
TRBV7-3,TRBJ1-2,ASSPRQVEGRYGYT
TRBV19,TRBJ1-5,ASSITGHSNQPQH
TRBV11-1,TRBJ2-7,ASSLVRADEQY
TRBV7-9,TRBJ1-4,ASSLGAGREKLF
TRBV27,TRBJ2-3,ASSFGFGADTQY
TRBV3-1/TRBV3-2,TRBJ2-7,ASSWGQNEQY
TRBV6-5,TRBJ1-4,ASSTLGRRGKLF
TRBV11-2,TRBJ2-7,ASSFTGSRDEQY
TRBV11-2,TRBJ1-1,ASSYTGGFGNTEAF
TRBV24-1,TRBJ2-7,ATSDPSGQDAYEQY
TRBV12-5,TRBJ2-2,ASGLGPANTGELF
TRBV7-2,TRBJ1-1,ASSSSGVNTEAF
TRBV11-2,TRBJ2-3,ASSLRRREGADTQY
TRBV3-1/TRBV3-2,TRBJ1-5,ASSQANRASPRDQPQH
TRBV6-6,TRBJ2-7,ASTYRDSRPYEQY
TRBV7-6,TRBJ2-5,ASGRETQY
TRBV28,TRBJ2-7,ASSFRLDRIDSYEQY
TRBV7-8,TRBJ1-1,ASTLLASTAGTEAF